The 26 T cell receptor beta chains reported below all come from one sample, sequenced in a study of control samples from healthy donors and cancer patients. The method was immunoSEQ multiplex PCR; TCRdb's version includes in-frame clones alone and lacks a portion of them. The sample has roughly 100,000 clones, roughly 92% seen once. Sequencing input: blood. The receptors here all came from a human donor in good health. The donor label of this sample is uncertain.

The CDR3 DNA is TGTGCCAGCAGCCCGGTCCTCCCTAGGAGGCAGCCCCAGCATTTT. Encoded protein: CASSPVLPRRQPQHF. The genes are TRBV6-2 or TRBV6-3 and TRBJ1-5; the D is unclear. The CDR3 is 15 residues long. The ends were cut back, 6 bases at V and 7 bases at J, with 19 bases in the middle. Looked up from germline, CDR1 is MNHEY and CDR2 is SVGEGT.

The chain couples TRBV6-2 or TRBV6-3 to TRBJ1-1, with D possibly TRBD1 on 5 matching bases. CDR1 and CDR2 from the germline V gene are MNHEY and SVGEGT. Trimming removed 6 bases from V and 0 bases from J, with 11 bases in between. This CDR3 has 14 amino acids. CDR3: CASSPTGMNTEAFF. The CDR3 region has the DNA TGTGCCAGCAGCCCCACAGGAATGAACACTGAAGCTTTCTTT.

This sequence joins TRBV30 and TRBJ2-5, with 7 bases lining up with TRBD1. Germline-derived CDR1 and CDR2 are GTSNPN and SVGIG (reference sequence). Trimming cost V 1 base and J 5 bases; bases outside gene matches: 1. The CDR3 is 12 amino acids. The CDR3 reads CAWSGRGETQYF. For the CDR3, the DNA is TGTGCCTGGAGTGGCAGGGGGGAGACCCAGTACTTC.

The chain combines TRBV5-4 with TRBJ1-3; D not resolved. Trimming took off 2 bases at V and 3 bases at J, with 9 bases between the two ends. Germline V gene data show CDR1 as SGHNT and CDR2 as YYREEE (reference sequence). The CDR3 runs to 14 residues. The CDR3 sequence: CASSFLGNGNTIYF. DNA for the CDR3: TGTGCCAGCAGCTTTCTGGGCAATGGAAACACCATATATTTT.

The rearrangement joins TRBV19 to TRBJ2-5; D gene uncertain. Trimming cost V 5 bases and J 5 bases, with 9 bases left between them. Germline CDR1 LNHDA, CDR2 SQIVND (reference sequence). CDR3 length: 12 amino acids. The CDR3 spells CASSSLGETQYF. DNA of the CDR3: TGTGCCAGTAGTTCTCTCGGGGAGACCCAGTACTTC.

Concerning this clone: Other nucleotide sequences in the sample specify the same CDR3. The chain employs TRBV20-1 and TRBJ2-7; no firm D call. This CDR3 is 11 amino acids long. V lost 3 bases, J lost 5 bases, and 8 bases lay in between. Germline CDR1 and CDR2: DFQATT and SNEGSKA (reference sequence). The CDR3 nucleotides read TGCAGTGCTAGTCTTGGGGACGAGCAGTACTTC. This translates into CSASLGDEQYF.

The CDR3: CASSLTLTSTYEQYF. In DNA form, the CDR3 reads TGTGCCAGCAGCTTAACGTTGACGTCTACCTACGAGCAGTACTTC. The chain joins TRBV7-6 to TRBJ2-7; D is unclear. CDR3 length: 15 amino acids. From germline, CDR1 is SGHVS and CDR2 FNYEAQ. V was cut by 2 bases and J by 2 bases, with 13 bases left in between.

V gene TRBV19 combines with J gene TRBJ2-2; 7 bases fit TRBD2. This CDR3 has 14 amino acids. The ends lost 5 bases at V and 2 bases at J; junction bases unmatched: 2. CDR1 and CDR2 (germline): LNHDA, SQIVND (reference sequence). The CDR3 loop reads CASSPGLNTGELFF. The CDR3 coding sequence is TGTGCCAGTAGTCCGGGACTAAACACCGGGGAGCTGTTTTTT.

V usage is TRBV7-8 and J usage is TRBJ1-5; D possibly corresponds to TRBD1 (6 bases). The length of the CDR3 is 14 residues. Trimming stripped 4 bases from V and 3 bases from J, with 10 bases between. In germline, CDR1 is SGHVS, CDR2 FQNEAQ. Written as DNA, the CDR3 is TGTGCCAGCAGCTACAGGGAAAACAATCAGCCCCAGCATTTT. Amino acid sequence: CASSYRENNQPQHF.

The chain uses TRBV24-1 and TRBJ1-5; 7 positions agree with TRBD1. This CDR3 is built from 16 residues. Trimming took 11 bases from V and 0 from J; bases not matched to a gene: 12. Germline CDR1 and CDR2: KGHDR and SFDVKD. The CDR3 loop is CAISGTVDFSNQPQHF. CDR3 in DNA: TGTGCCATTTCCGGGACAGTCGATTTTAGCAATCAGCCCCAGCATTTT.

The CDR3 spells CASSPRGEGLNEKLFF. As DNA, the CDR3 is TGCGCCAGCAGCCCCAGGGGGGAGGGCCTAAATGAAAAACTGTTTTTT. The J gene is TRBJ1-4, the V gene TRBV5-1; 7 positions match TRBD1. V lost 4 bases, J lost 5 bases, and 11 bases stayed unmatched. Germline-derived CDR1 and CDR2 are SGHRS and YFSETQ. This CDR3 is built from 16 residues.

The V gene is TRBV6-6, the J gene TRBJ2-7; the D gene could be TRBD1 or TRBD2 (5 bases each). The V end lost 10 bases, the J end lost 7 bases, and 23 bases lay between the germline ends. CDR3 size: 14 residues. The germline V gene encodes CDR1 MNHNY and CDR2 SVGAGI (reference sequence). For the CDR3, the DNA is TGTGCCACCCAAATCGGGACCGGAATTGGGGAGCAGTACTTC. Its protein product is CATQIGTGIGEQYF.

This chain links TRBV9 with TRBJ1-6; no clear D. The V gene lost 4 bases and the J gene lost 5 bases, with 13 bases spanning the gap. This CDR3 is built from 15 residues. Looked up from germline, CDR1 is SGDLS and CDR2 is YYNGEE. The CDR3 protein is CASSLQDGDNSPLHF. CDR3 DNA: TGTGCCAGCAGCCTGCAGGACGGAGATAATTCACCCCTCCACTTT.

The chain employs TRBV5-1 and TRBJ2-3; TRBD1 agrees at 7 bases. The CDR3 has 15 residues. J was trimmed by 1 base and V by 2 bases; bases with no gene match: 4. Germline lookup yields CDR1 SGHRS and CDR2 YFSETQ. The CDR3 reads CASSFSGGGTDTQYF. The CDR3 bases are TGCGCCAGCAGCTTTTCAGGGGGTGGCACAGATACGCAGTATTTT. The variable domain in full, completed from reference TRBV5-1 and TRBJ2-3, reads KAGVTQTPRYLIKTRGQQVTLSCSPISGHRSVSWYQQTPGQGLQFLFEYFSETQRNKGNFPGRFSGRQFSNSRSEMNVSTLELGDSALYLCASSFSGGGTDTQYFGPGTRLTVL.

This clone has only a few counts. The chain links TRBV5-1 to TRBJ1-1; perhaps TRBD1 as D (6 bases). The CDR3 has 14 residues. With 2 bases removed from V and 1 base from J, the gap between germline ends came to 9 bases. Germline V gives CDR1 SGHRS, CDR2 YFSETQ. CDR3 loop: CASSFGGANTEAFF. For the CDR3, the DNA is TGCGCCAGCAGCTTCGGGGGCGCGAACACTGAAGCTTTCTTT. Full variable domain (outside the CDR3, taken from reference TRBV5-1 and TRBJ1-1): KAGVTQTPRYLIKTRGQQVTLSCSPISGHRSVSWYQQTPGQGLQFLFEYFSETQRNKGNFPGRFSGRQFSNSRSEMNVSTLELGDSALYLCASSFGGANTEAFFGQGTRLTVV.

The chain uses TRBV7-8 and TRBJ1-1, with D possibly matching TRBD1 (6 bases). Germline V gene lookup returns CDR1 SGHVS and CDR2 FQNEAQ. The CDR3 has 15 residues. The V end lost 2 bases, the J end lost 7 bases, and 17 bases lay between the germline ends. This CDR3 is CASSLFDGGPSEAFF. DNA of the CDR3: TGTGCCAGCAGCTTATTCGACGGGGGCCCCAGTGAAGCTTTCTTT.

The rearrangement links TRBV18 to TRBJ1-2; a possible D gene is TRBD1 (5 bases). The CDR3 has 16 amino acids. The ends were cut back, 2 bases at V and 0 bases at J, with 13 bases in the middle. Germline loops: CDR1 KGHSH, CDR2 LQKENI. In nucleotides, the CDR3 is TGTGCCAGCTCACCAAGACAGATTTTAGCTAACTATGGCTACACCTTC. Residues: CASSPRQILANYGYTF.

The rearrangement uses TRBV6-5 and TRBJ2-7, with D perhaps given as TRBD1 or TRBD2 (5 bases each). V lost 0 bases and J lost 6, with 9 bases in between. Germline CDR1 MNHEY, CDR2 SVGAGI. This CDR3 region has 13 residues. The CDR3 DNA follows: TGTGCCAGCAGTTACTCAGTGGGACGCGAGCAGTACGTC. Protein sequence: CASSYSVGREQYV.

The chain recombines TRBV12-3 or TRBV12-4 with TRBJ1-1, with D maybe TRBD1 (6 bases). The length of the CDR3 is 12 residues. V shed 0 bases and J shed 7 bases, with 6 bases lying between them. DNA for the CDR3: TGTGCCAGCAGTTTAGCGACAGGTGAAGCTTTCTTT. It yields the protein CASSLATGEAFF.

The chain joins TRBV10-3 to TRBJ1-5, with 7 bases aligning to TRBD1. V shed 3 bases and J 9 bases; nucleotides not matched to a gene: 14. The CDR3 has 16 amino acids. CDR1 and CDR2 from the germline V gene are ENHRY and SYGVKD. The CDR3 region has the DNA TGTGCCATCAGTGACAATAAGGGGGCTAAAGTGCGGCCCCAGCATTTT. This translates into CAISDNKGAKVRPQHF.

This clone was seen many times. The chain employs TRBV6-2 or TRBV6-3 and TRBJ2-3, with no clear D. The germline V and J ends were trimmed by 5 bases and 2 bases, with 8 bases remaining between them. Per germline, CDR1 MNHEY and CDR2 SVGEGT. This CDR3 has 13 amino acids. The CDR3 bases are TGTGCCAGCAGTCCGCTGGTCACAGATACGCAGTATTTT. It translates to CASSPLVTDTQYF.

This sequence joins TRBV19 and TRBJ1-2; 7 bases match TRBD1. This CDR3 region has 15 residues. Trimming cost V 6 bases and J 3 bases; bases outside gene matches: 10. Germline V gives CDR1 LNHDA, CDR2 SQIVND (reference sequence). For the CDR3, the DNA is TGTGCCAGTAGCCGATCAACCGGGACAGACTATGGCTACACCTTC. Residues: CASSRSTGTDYGYTF. The whole variable domain, remainder taken from reference TRBV19 and TRBJ1-2, is DGGITQSPKYLFRKEGQNVTLSCEQNLNHDAMYWYRQDPGQGLRLIYYSQIVNDFQKGDIAEGYSVSREKKESFPLTVTSAQKNPTAFYLCASSRSTGTDYGYTFGSGTRLTVV.

This chain links TRBV3-1 (or the pseudogene TRBV3-2) with TRBJ2-7; a weak D match, TRBD1 (5 bases). The CDR3 covers 14 residues. The germline V gene has CDR1 LGHDT and CDR2 YNNKEL (reference sequence). Trimming stripped 2 bases from V and 2 bases from J, with 10 bases between. CDR3 in amino acids: CASSQSRDAYEQYF. In DNA, the CDR3 is TGTGCCAGCAGCCAAAGCAGGGATGCCTACGAGCAGTACTTC.

The chain joins TRBV27 to TRBJ1-2; no firm D call. CDR1 and CDR2 (germline): MNHEY, SMNVEV (reference sequence). Trimming shortened V by 0 bases and J by 0 bases, and 11 bases separated the two germline ends. The CDR3 runs to 16 residues. The CDR3 sequence is CASSLSAGGPNYGYTF. CDR3 sequence (DNA): TGTGCCAGCAGTTTATCCGCCGGCGGCCCTAACTATGGCTACACCTTC.

This chain links TRBV7-9 with TRBJ1-4; maybe TRBD1 (5 bases). Trimming stripped 4 bases from V and 5 bases from J, with 17 bases between. In germline, CDR1 is SEHNR, CDR2 FQNEAQ (reference sequence). The CDR3 is made up of 16 amino acids. The CDR3 is CASSSSTGDWNEKLFF. CDR3 nucleotide sequence: TGTGCCAGCAGCTCGTCAACAGGAGATTGGAATGAAAAACTGTTTTTT.

The chain combines TRBV27 with TRBJ2-1; tentatively, D is TRBD1 or TRBD2 (6 bases each). Trimming pared 2 bases from V and 2 bases from J, leaving 10 bases between. Germline CDR1 is MNHEY and CDR2 is SMNVEV (reference sequence). The CDR3 has 15 residues. The CDR3 sequence is CASSLRRGPYNEQFF. The CDR3 region has the DNA TGTGCCAGCAGTTTACGACGGGGGCCCTACAATGAGCAGTTCTTC.